The 3 T cell receptor beta chains given below trace back to one sample, sequenced in a study of blood T cells in healthy people across ages. The authors ran a second PCR of roughly 7 to 11 cycles using a sample-barcoded 5' primer and a J-beta primer mix. TCRdb re-derived calls from the 5' RACE reads in MiXCR, one entry per CDR3 protein. The sample contains roughly 1.5 million distinct CDR3 sequences, about 42% of which appear only once. The specimen was blood. These receptor sequences come from a woman aged 18-29 years in good health.

As concerns this clonotype: A junction end diverges from the germline sequence, so it may reflect a read error. V gene TRBV4-1 combines with J gene TRBJ2-7; the D is unclear. CDR3 length: 13 residues. From germline, CDR1 is MGHRA and CDR2 YSYEKL. In DNA, the CDR3 is TGCACCAGCAGCCAACCCAGATCCTACGAGCAGTACTTC. Translation: CTSSQPRSYEQYF.

Remarks on this clonotype: This may be a read error: a much more frequent sequence differs by one nucleotide. The V gene is TRBV20-1, the J gene TRBJ2-1; 12 bases map to TRBD2. The CDR3 runs to 16 residues. Germline CDR1 reads DFQATT; CDR2 reads SNEGSKA (reference sequence). The CDR3 reads CSARTSGGRSYNERFF. As DNA, the CDR3 is TGCAGTGCTAGGACTAGCGGGGGCCGATCCTACAATGAGCGGTTCTTC.

The V call is TRBV2, the J call TRBJ2-3; D remains unclear. The germline CDR1 and CDR2 sequences are SNHLY and FYNNEI. V was shortened by 8 bases and J by 6 bases, with 9 bases between the two germline ends. The CDR3 spans 11 residues. CDR3 protein: CASCKVDTQYF. CDR3 bases: TGTGCCAGCTGCAAGGTCGATACGCAGTATTTT. The entire variable domain, with the rest obtained from reference TRBV2 and TRBJ2-3, is as follows: EPEVTQTPSHQVTQMGQEVILRCVPISNHLYFYWYRQILGQKVEFLVSFYNNEISEKSEIFDDQFSVERPDGSNFTLKIRSTKLEDSAMYFCASCKVDTQYFGPGTRLTVL.